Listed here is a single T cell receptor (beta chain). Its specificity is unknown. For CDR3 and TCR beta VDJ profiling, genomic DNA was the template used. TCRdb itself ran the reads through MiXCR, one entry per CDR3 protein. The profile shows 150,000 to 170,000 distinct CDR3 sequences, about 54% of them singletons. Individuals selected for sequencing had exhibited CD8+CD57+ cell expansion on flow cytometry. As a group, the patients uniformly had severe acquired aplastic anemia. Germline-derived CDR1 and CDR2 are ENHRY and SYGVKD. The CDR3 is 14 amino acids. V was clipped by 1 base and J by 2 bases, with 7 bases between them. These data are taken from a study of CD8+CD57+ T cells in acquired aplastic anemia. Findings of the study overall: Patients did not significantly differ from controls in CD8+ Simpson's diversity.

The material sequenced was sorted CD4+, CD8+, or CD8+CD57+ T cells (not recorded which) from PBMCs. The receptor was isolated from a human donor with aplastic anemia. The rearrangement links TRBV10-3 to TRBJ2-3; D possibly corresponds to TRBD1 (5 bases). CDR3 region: CAISELQVTDTQYF. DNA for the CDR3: TGTGCCATCAGTGAGTTACAGGTCACAGATACGCAGTATTTT.